This TCR beta chain was identified in a study of T cell responses to AZD1222 COVID-19 vaccine. Regarding this clone: Its target is unknown.

Assay: immunoSEQ multiplex PCR; the TCRdb copy retains only in-frame clones and omits some. The table shows about 84,000 clones, with 80% to 90% occurring only once. Study-level results: All repertoire sampling was performed exclusively after the peak T cell response. CD4 TCRs associated with vaccination spanned spike, dominating at 160-218 and 743-854. Increases in Spike-specific TCR breadth and depth were seen after two AZD1222 doses.

CDR1 is SQVTM and CDR2 is ANQGSEA in the germline V gene. CDR3 length: 13 amino acids. V gave up 3 bases and J gave up 7 bases, with 13 bases separating them. This specimen consisted of peripheral blood, obtained 28 days after the second AZD1222 dose. This sequence was found in an adult who received the AZD1222 COVID-19 vaccine. This chain joins TRBV29-1 and TRBJ2-1, with D possibly matching TRBD2 (6 bases). CDR3 residues: CSVESGVQNEQFF. Written as DNA, the CDR3 is TGCAGCGTTGAGTCGGGAGTACAGAATGAGCAGTTCTTC.